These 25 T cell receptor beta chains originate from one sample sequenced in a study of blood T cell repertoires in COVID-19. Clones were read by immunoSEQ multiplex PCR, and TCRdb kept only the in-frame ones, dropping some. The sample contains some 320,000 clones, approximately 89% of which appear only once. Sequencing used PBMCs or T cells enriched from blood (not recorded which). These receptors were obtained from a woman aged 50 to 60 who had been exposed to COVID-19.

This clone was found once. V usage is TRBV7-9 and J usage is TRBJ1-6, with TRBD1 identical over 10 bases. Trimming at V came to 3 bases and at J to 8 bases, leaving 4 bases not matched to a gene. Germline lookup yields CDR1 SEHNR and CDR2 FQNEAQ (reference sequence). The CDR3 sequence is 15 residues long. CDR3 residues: CASSFSDRGHSPLHF. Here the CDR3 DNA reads TGTGCCAGCAGCTTTTCAGACAGGGGGCATTCACCCCTCCACTTT.

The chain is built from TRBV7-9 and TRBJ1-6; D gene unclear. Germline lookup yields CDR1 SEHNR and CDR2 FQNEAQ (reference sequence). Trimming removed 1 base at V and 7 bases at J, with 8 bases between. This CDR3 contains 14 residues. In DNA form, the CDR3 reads TGTGCCAGCAGCTTAGATCCTACGAATTCACCCCTCCACTTT. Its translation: CASSLDPTNSPLHF. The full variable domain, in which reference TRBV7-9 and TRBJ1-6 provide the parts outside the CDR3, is DTGVSQNPRHKITKRGQNVTFRCDPISEHNRLYWYRQTLGQGPEFLTYFQNEAQLEKSRLLSDRFSAERPKGSFSTLEIQRTEQGDSAMYLCASSLDPTNSPLHFGNGTRLTVT.

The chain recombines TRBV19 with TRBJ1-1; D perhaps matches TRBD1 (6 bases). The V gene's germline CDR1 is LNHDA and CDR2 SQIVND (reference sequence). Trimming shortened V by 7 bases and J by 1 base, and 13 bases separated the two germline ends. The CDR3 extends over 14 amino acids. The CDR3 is CASTQWGRNTEAFF. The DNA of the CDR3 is TGTGCCAGTACTCAATGGGGGCGGAACACTGAAGCTTTCTTT.

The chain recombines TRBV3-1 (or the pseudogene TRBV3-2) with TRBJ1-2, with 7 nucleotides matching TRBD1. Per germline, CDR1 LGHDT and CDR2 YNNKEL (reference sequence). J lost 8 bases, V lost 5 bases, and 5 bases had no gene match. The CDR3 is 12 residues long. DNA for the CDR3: TGTGCCAGCAGCGACAGGGATCGGGGCTACACCTTC. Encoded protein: CASSDRDRGYTF.

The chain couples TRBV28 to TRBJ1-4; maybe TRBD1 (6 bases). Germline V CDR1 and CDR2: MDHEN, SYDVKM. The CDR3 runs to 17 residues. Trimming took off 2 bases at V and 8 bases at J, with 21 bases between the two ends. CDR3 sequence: CASSLIHGAGADEKLFF. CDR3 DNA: TGTGCCAGCAGTTTAATCCACGGGGCAGGGGCAGACGAAAAACTGTTTTTT.

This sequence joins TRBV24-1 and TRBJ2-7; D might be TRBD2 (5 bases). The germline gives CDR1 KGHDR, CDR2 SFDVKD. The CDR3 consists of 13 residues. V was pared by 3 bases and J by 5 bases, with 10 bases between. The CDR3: CATSDPGSHEQYF. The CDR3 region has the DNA TGTGCCACCAGTGATCCGGGGTCGCACGAGCAGTACTTC.

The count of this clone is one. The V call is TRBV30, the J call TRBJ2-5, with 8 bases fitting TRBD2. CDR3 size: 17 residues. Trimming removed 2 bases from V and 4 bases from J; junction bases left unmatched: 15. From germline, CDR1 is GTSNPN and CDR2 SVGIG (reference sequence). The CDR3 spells CAWSKPGGGLVGETQYF. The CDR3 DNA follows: TGTGCCTGGAGTAAGCCGGGAGGGGGTTTGGTCGGAGAGACCCAGTACTTC.

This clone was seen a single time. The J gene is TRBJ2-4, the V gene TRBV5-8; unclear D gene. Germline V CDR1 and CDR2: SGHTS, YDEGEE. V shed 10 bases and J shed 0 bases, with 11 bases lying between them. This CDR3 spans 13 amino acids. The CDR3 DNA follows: TGTGCCCCCGGAGAGGTAGCCAAAAACATTCAGTACTTC. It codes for CAPGEVAKNIQYF.

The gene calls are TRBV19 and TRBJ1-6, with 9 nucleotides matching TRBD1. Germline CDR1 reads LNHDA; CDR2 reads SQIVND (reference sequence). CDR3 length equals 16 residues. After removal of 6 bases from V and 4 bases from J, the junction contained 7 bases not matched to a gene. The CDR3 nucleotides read TGTGCCAGTAGCAACCGGGACAGGGATTATAATTCACCCCTCCACTTT. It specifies CASSNRDRDYNSPLHF.

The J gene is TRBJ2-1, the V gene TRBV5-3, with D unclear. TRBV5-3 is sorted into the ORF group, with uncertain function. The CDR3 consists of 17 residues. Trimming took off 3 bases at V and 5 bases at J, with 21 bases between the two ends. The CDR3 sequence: CARSCYGEIYYDNEQFF. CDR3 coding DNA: TGTGCCAGAAGCTGCTACGGTGAGATTTATTACGACAATGAGCAGTTCTTC.

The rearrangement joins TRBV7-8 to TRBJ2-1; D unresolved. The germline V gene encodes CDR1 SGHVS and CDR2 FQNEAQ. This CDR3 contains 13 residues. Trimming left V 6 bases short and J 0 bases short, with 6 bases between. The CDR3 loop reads CASRQSSYNEQFF. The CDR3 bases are TGTGCCAGCAGACAAAGCTCCTACAATGAGCAGTTCTTC.

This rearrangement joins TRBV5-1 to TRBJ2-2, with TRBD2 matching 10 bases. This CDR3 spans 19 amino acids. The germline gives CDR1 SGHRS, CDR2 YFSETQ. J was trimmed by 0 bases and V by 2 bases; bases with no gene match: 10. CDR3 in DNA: TGCGCCAGCAGCTTAAGATCCGGGACTAGCGTGGCGAACACCGGGGAGCTGTTTTTT. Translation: CASSLRSGTSVANTGELFF.

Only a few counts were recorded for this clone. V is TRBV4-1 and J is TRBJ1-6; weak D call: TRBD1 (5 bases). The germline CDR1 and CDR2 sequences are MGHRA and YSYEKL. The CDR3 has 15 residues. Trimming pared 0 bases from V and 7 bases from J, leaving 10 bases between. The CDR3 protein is CASSQEDRQNSPLHF. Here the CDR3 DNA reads TGCGCCAGCAGCCAAGAAGACAGACAGAATTCACCCCTCCACTTT.

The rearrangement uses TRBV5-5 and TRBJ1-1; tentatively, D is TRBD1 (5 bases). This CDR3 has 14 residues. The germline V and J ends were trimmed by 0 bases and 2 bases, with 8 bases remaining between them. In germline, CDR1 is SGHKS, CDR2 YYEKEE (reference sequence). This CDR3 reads CASSLDRPNTEAFF. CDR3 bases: TGTGCCAGCAGCTTGGACAGGCCAAACACTGAAGCTTTCTTT.

CDR3: CASSPSPGFRDDTQYF. CDR3 nucleotides: TGTGCCAGCAGCCCCTCCCCGGGGTTTAGAGATGATACGCAGTATTTT. V usage is TRBV5-4 and J usage is TRBJ2-3, with D maybe TRBD2 (5 bases). Germline-derived CDR1 and CDR2 are SGHNT and YYREEE (reference sequence). Trimming took 4 bases from V and 6 from J, leaving 21 bases between them. This CDR3 region has 16 residues.

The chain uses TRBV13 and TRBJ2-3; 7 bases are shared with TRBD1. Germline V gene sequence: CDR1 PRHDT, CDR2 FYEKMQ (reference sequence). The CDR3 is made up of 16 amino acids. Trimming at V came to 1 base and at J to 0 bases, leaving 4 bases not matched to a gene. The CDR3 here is CASSLVSRGSTDTQYF. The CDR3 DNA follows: TGTGCCAGCAGCTTAGTGTCCAGGGGGAGCACAGATACGCAGTATTTT.

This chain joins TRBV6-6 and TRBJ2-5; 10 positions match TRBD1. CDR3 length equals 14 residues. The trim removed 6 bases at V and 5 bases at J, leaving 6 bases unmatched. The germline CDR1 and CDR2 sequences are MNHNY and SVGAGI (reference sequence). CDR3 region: CASRMGQGSETQYF. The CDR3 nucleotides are TGTGCCAGCAGGATGGGACAGGGGAGTGAGACCCAGTACTTC.

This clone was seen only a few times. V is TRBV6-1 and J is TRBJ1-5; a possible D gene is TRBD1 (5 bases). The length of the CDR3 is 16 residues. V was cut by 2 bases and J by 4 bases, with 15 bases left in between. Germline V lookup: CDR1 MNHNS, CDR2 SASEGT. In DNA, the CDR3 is TGTGCCAGCAGTGAACCCGTTGGGACTCCGAATCAGCCCCAGCATTTT. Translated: CASSEPVGTPNQPQHF.

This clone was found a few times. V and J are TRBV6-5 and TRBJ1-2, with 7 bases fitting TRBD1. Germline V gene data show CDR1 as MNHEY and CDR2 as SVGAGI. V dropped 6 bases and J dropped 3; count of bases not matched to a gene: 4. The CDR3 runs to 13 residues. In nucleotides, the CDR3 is TGTGCCAGCAGGAAGGGACAGCACTATGGCTACACCTTC. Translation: CASRKGQHYGYTF.

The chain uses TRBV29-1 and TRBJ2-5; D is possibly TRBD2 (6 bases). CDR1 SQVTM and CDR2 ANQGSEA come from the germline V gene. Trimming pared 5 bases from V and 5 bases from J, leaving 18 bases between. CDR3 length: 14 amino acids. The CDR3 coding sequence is TGCAGCGTTCGGGGGACGTCCCCGAGGGAGACCCAGTACTTC. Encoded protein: CSVRGTSPRETQYF.

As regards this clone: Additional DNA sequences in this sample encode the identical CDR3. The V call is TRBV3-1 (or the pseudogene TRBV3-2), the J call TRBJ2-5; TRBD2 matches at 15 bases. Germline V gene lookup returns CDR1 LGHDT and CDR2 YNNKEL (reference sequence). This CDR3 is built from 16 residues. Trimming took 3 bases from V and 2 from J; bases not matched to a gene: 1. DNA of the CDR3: TGTGCCAGCAGCCAGGGACTAGCGGGGGGACAAGAGACCCAGTACTTC. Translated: CASSQGLAGGQETQYF.

CDR3 DNA sequence: TGTGCCAGCAGCTTGGGACAGGGGCTTTCGGGAGATACGCAGTATTTT. Its translation: CASSLGQGLSGDTQYF. V usage is TRBV5-8 and J usage is TRBJ2-3; 8 bases map to TRBD1. This CDR3 is 16 amino acids long. V gave up 0 bases and J gave up 5 bases; unmatched junction bases: 8. CDR1 SGHTS and CDR2 YDEGEE come from the germline V gene.

The CDR3 region is CSVKLQGLNTIYF. The CDR3, as DNA: TGCAGCGTTAAATTACAGGGTCTCAACACCATATATTTT. The rearrangement uses TRBV29-1 and TRBJ1-3; D is perhaps TRBD1 (6 bases). With 5 bases removed from V and 7 bases from J, the gap between germline ends came to 15 bases. Germline CDR1 and CDR2: SQVTM and ANQGSEA. This CDR3 spans 13 amino acids.

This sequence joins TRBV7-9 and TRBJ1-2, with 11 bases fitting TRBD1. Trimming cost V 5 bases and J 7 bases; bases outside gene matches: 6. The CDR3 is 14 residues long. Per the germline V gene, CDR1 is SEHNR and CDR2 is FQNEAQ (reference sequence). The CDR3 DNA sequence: TGTGCCAGCAGCGCTTGGACAGGGGGCTCTGGCTACACCTTC. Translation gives CASSAWTGGSGYTF.

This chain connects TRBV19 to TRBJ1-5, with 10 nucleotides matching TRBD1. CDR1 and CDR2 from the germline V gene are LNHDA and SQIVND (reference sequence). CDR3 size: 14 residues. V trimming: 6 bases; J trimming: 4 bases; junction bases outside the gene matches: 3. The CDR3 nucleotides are TGTGCCAGTAGACGGGACAGGGGTAATCAGCCCCAGCATTTT. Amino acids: CASRRDRGNQPQHF.